This T cell receptor beta chain was recorded in a study of T cells in Graves' hyperthyroidism and ophthalmopathy. At least ten counts were recorded for this clonotype. Its antigen is undetermined. General study points: Clonotypes that were expanded in thyroid above 0.001 mostly appeared in blood too.

Germline-derived CDR1 and CDR2 are DFQATT and SNEGSKA (reference sequence). This CDR3 has 13 amino acids. Trimming removed 2 bases at V and 4 bases at J, with 10 bases between. Regions amplified from RNA transcripts were the TCR beta CDR3 regions. When the TCR CDR3 underwent first-round RT-PCR, the HTBI primer set was used. TCRdb re-analysed the multiplex PCR reads in MiXCR, keeping a single row per CDR3 protein. Among roughly 500,000 distinct CDR3 sequences listed, about 15% were seen once. The TCR originated in a woman aged 25 to 39 with Graves' hyperthyroidism that later progressed to Graves' ophthalmopathy. The V call is TRBV20-1, the J call TRBJ2-3; D possibly corresponds to TRBD2 (6 bases). Input material: blood. In DNA, the CDR3 is TGCAGTGCTAGAATGGCGGGATCAGATACGCAGTATTTT. This gives the protein CSARMAGSDTQYF.